This T cell receptor (beta chain) came from a study of vaccination and CD4 T cells after COVID-19. Across the whole study: Participants received two doses of either BNT162b2 or mRNA-1273 vaccine. At days 161 to 241 post-vaccination, as well as at day 14, a few convalescent patients were sampled.

CDR3 length: 14 residues. Looked up from germline, CDR1 is GTSNPN and CDR2 is SVGIG (reference sequence). Germline trimming cut 5 bases from V and 2 bases from J; bases unmatched to any gene: 3. TCRdb reanalysed the PCR reads using MiXCR and keeps one entry per CDR3 protein. This table has 26,000 or so distinct CDR3 sequences, 51% appearing once. Time point reported: late sampling 161 to 241 days after vaccination in three convalescent patients. This receptor was obtained from a human donor who had recovered from COVID-19. The source was CD4+ T cells from blood, collected about 7 months after SARS-CoV-2 vaccination. The chain is built from TRBV30 and TRBJ2-7; 13 bases are a match to TRBD2. CDR3 sequence reads: CAWRTSGGPYEQYF. CDR3 DNA: TGTGCCTGGCGGACTAGCGGGGGACCCTACGAGCAGTACTTC.